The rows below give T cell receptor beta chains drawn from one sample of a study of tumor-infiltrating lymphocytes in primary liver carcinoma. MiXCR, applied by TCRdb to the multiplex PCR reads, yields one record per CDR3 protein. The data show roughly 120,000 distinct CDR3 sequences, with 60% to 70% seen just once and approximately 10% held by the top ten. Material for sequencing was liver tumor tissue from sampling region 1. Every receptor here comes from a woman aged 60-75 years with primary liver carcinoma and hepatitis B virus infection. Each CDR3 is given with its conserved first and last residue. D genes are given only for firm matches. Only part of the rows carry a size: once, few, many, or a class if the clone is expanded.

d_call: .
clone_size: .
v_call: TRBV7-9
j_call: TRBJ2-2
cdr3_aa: CASSLQQGGELFF
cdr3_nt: TGTGCCAGCAGCCTCCAACAGGGCGGGGAGCTGTTTTTT

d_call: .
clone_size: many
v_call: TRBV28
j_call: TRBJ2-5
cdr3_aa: CASSPRHGVGETQYF
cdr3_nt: TGTGCCAGCAGTCCCCGACACGGCGTGGGGGAGACCCAGTACTTC

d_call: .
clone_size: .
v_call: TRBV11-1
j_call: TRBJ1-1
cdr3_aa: CASSTDSTEALF
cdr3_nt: TGTGCCAGCAGCACGGACTCCACTGAAGCTCTCTTC

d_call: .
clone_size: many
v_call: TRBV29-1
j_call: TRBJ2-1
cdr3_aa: CSVELAIGQFF
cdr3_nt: TGCAGCGTTGAGCTAGCGATCGGGCAGTTCTTC

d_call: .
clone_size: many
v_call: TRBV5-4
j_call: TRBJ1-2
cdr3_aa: CASSIEREVVYGYTF
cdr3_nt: TGTGCCAGCAGTATTGAGAGGGAGGTGGTCTATGGCTACACCTTC

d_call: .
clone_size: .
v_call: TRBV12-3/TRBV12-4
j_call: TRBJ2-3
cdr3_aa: CASGLGGSTGTQYF
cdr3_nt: TGTGCCAGCGGTTTGGGCGGATCCACAGGTACGCAGTATTTT

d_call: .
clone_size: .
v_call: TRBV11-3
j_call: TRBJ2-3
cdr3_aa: CACSFGHGGDTQYF
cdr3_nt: TGTGCCTGCAGCTTTGGGCATGGGGGAGATACGCAGTATTTT

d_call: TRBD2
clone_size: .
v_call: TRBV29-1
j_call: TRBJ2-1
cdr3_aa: CRVAGTSRKYEQFF
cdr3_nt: TGCAGGGTTGCAGGGACTAGCAGGAAGTATGAGCAGTTCTTC

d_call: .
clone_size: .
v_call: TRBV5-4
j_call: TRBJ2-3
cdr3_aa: CASSLAGAADAQYF
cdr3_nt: TGTGCCAGCAGCCTGGCCGGCGCGGCAGATGCGCAGTATTTT

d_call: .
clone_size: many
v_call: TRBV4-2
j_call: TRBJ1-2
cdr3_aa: CASSQSLRESGYYGYTF
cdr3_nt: TGTGCCAGCAGCCAAAGCTTAAGGGAAAGTGGGTACTATGGCTACACCTTC

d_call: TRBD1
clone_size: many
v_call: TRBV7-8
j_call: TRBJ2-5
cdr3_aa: CASSLGQGLEETQYF
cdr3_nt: TGTGCCAGCAGCTTGGGACAGGGTCTGGAAGAGACCCAGTACTTC

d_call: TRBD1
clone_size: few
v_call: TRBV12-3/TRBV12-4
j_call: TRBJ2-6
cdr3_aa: CASSDRVSGANVLTF
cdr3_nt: TGTGCCAGCAGCGACAGGGTGTCTGGGGCCAACGTCCTGACTTTC

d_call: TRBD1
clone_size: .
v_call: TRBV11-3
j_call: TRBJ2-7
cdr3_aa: CASSILRDRGTYEQYF
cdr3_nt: TGTGCCAGCAGCATCCTCCGGGACAGGGGAACCTACGAACAGTACTTC

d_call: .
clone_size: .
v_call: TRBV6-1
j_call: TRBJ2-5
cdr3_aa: CASSLKTGPGTQYF
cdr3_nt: TGTGCCAGCAGTTTAAAAACAGGGCCAGGGACCCAGTACTTC

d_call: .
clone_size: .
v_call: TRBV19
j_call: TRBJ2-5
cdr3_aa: CASAPQRYQETQYF
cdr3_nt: TGTGCCAGTGCTCCCCAGCGTTACCAAGAGACCCAGTACTTC

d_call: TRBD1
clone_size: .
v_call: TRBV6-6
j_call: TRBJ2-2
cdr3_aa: CASRYGQGSGTGELFF
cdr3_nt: TGTGCCAGCAGGTACGGACAGGGTTCTGGCACCGGGGAGCTGTTTTTC

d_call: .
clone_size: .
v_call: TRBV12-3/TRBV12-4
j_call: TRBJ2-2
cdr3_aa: CASSLGVFAGEPFF
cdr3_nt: TGTGCCAGCAGTTTAGGGGTGTTTGCCGGGGAGCCGTTTTTT

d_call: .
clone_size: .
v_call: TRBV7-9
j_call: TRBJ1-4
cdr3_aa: CASSRPGTGVKLFF
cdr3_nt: TGTGCCAGCAGCCGACCCGGGACCGGCGTAAAGCTGTTTTTT